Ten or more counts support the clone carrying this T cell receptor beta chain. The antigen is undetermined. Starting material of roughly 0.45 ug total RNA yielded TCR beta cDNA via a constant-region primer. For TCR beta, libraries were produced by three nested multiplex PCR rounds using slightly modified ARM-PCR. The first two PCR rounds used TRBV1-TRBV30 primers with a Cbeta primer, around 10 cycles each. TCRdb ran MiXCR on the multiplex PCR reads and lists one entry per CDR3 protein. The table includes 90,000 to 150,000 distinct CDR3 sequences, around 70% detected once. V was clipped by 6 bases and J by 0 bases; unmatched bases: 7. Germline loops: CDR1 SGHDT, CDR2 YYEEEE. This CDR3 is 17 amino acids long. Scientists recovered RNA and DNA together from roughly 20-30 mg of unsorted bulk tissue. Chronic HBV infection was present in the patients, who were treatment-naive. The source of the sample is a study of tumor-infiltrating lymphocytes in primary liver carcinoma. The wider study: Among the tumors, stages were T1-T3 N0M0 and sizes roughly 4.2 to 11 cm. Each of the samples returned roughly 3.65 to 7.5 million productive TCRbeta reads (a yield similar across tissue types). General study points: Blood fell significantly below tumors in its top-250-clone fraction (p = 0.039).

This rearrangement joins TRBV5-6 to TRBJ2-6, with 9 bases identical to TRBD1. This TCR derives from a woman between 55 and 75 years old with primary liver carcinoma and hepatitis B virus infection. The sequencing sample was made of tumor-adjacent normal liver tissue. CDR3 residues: CASIGTGSHSGANVLTF. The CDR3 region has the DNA TGTGCCAGCATCGGGACAGGGTCCCACTCTGGGGCCAACGTCCTGACTTTC.